This TCR beta chain was documented in a study of CD8+ T cells in alopecia areata. This clone was observed a handful of times. Trimming cost V 8 bases and J 0 bases; bases outside gene matches: 10. Germline CDR1 ENHRY, CDR2 SYGVKD. This CDR3 comprises 15 residues. TCR sequencing used cDNA made by reverse transcription of extracted RNA. Generated by immunoSEQ multiplex PCR, the TCRdb table keeps only in-frame clones and is missing some. The table has about 150,000 clones, about three fifths seen once. V usage is TRBV10-3 and J usage is TRBJ2-7; 7 bases agree with TRBD1. The input for sequencing was CD4+ T cells sorted from blood, taken at week 0. This receptor was identified in a human donor with alopecia areata. CDR3 sequence: CAIRPGDRDSYEQYF. DNA of the CDR3: TGTGCCATCCGGCCGGGCGACAGGGACTCCTACGAGCAGTACTTC.